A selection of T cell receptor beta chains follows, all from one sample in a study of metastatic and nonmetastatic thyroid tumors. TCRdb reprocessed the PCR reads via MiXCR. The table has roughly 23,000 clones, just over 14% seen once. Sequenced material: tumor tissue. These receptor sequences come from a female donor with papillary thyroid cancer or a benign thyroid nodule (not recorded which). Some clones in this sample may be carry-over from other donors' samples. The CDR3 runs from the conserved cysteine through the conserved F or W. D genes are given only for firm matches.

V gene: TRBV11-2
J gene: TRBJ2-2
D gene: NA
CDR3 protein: CASSWGLRENTGELFF

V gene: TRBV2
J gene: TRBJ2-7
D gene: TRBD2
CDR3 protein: CTSSKEGTRRGEQYF

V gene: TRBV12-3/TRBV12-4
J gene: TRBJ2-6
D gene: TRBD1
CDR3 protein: CASTWDSVSGANVLTF

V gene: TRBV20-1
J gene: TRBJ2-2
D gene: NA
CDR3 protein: CSARAGGRNTGELFF

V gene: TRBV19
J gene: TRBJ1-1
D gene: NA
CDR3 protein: CASSIAAGNTEAFF

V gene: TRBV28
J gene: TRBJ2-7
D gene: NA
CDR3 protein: CASSPDWTYEQYF

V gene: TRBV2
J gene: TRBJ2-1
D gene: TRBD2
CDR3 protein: CASSEVGTGGPGSYNEQFF

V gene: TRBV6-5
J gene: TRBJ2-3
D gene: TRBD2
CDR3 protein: CASSRTSGGAQRGAQYF

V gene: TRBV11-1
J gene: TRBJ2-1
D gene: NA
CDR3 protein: CASSPGQSSYNEQFF

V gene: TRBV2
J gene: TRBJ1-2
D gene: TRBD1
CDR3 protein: CASSEAQGQAYGYTF